Presented here are 10 T cell receptor beta chains from one specimen sequenced in a study of T cell repertoires in cytomegalovirus infection. TCRdb used MiXCR to reprocess the reads, holding one entry per CDR3 protein. Here the sample spans around 450,000 distinct CDR3 sequences, 10% to 12% being singletons. Specimen: PBMCs. The source of these receptors is a human donor in good health (CMV status not recorded). Some clones in this sample may be carry-over from other donors' samples.

This clonotype was seen at least ten times. CDR3 coding DNA: TGTGCCAGCAGCCCCATGACTAGCGGGAGTTACGAGCAGTACTTC. Protein product: CASSPMTSGSYEQYF. The rearrangement uses TRBV7-2 and TRBJ2-7; 12 positions agree with TRBD2. J gave up 4 bases and V 5 bases, and 6 bases lay outside the gene matches. Germline V gene sequence: CDR1 SGHTA, CDR2 FQGNSA. This CDR3 region has 15 residues.

On this clonotype: A single base separates this from a much larger clone, so it may be a read error. The chain recombines TRBV20-1 with TRBJ2-7, with 8 positions matching TRBD1. The CDR3 sequence is 13 residues long. Germline V gene data show CDR1 as DFQATT and CDR2 as SNEGSKA (reference sequence). The CDR3 sequence: CSAPGTGAYELYF. The DNA of the CDR3 is TGCAGTGCCCCCGGGACAGGAGCCTACGAGCTGTACTTC.

This clonotype was seen many times. The chain has TRBV11-2 and TRBJ1-1, with D maybe TRBD1 (6 bases). CDR3 size: 16 residues. Per the germline V gene, CDR1 is SGHAT and CDR2 is FQNNGV. Between the trimmed V and J ends, which lost 2 bases and 1 base, there was a span of 14 bases. The DNA of the CDR3 is TGTGCCAGCAGCTTATGGGACACAACCTCGAACACTGAAGCTTTCTTT. Residues: CASSLWDTTSNTEAFF. The full variable domain, in which reference TRBV11-2 and TRBJ1-1 provide the parts outside the CDR3, is EAGVAQSPRYKIIEKRQSVAFWCNPISGHATLYWYQQILGQGPKLLIQFQNNGVVDDSQLPKDRFSAERLKGVDSTLKIQPAKLEDSAVYLCASSLWDTTSNTEAFFGQGTRLTVV.

The chain uses TRBV5-5 and TRBJ2-1, with D uncertain. The length of the CDR3 is 17 residues. Trimming stripped 4 bases from V and 4 bases from J, with 21 bases between. Germline V gene lookup returns CDR1 SGHKS and CDR2 YYEKEE (reference sequence). CDR3 DNA sequence: TGTGCCAGCAGCCCTATGGACCCTTACGGGTCTTACAATGAGCAGTTCTTC. Amino acids: CASSPMDPYGSYNEQFF.

The V and J genes are TRBV5-1 and TRBJ2-7; 7 bases are shared with TRBD1. The V and J ends lost 3 bases and 0 bases, in that order; junction bases with no gene match: 12. The CDR3 consists of 17 residues. Germline V gives CDR1 SGHRS, CDR2 YFSETQ. The DNA of the CDR3 is TGCGCCAGCAGCTATCCATCCGGGACAGAACACTCCTACGAGCAGTACTTC. It encodes CASSYPSGTEHSYEQYF.

This clonotype was detected only once. The chain combines TRBV9 with TRBJ2-1; 9 bases line up with TRBD2. The junction had 9 bases not matched to a gene; V was cut back by 7 bases and J by 4 bases. CDR3 size: 15 residues. Germline-derived CDR1 and CDR2 are SGDLS and YYNGEE. CDR3 sequence reads: CASGQTSGRYNEQFF. The CDR3 coding sequence is TGTGCCAGCGGGCAGACTAGCGGCAGATACAATGAGCAGTTCTTC.

This clonotype was detected ten times or more. The rearrangement joins TRBV11-2 to TRBJ2-1; unclear D gene. The germline gives CDR1 SGHAT, CDR2 FQNNGV. This CDR3 has 13 residues. V lost 0 bases to trimming and J lost 9 bases, with 9 bases between them. The CDR3 reads CASSLEAAAEQFF. The CDR3 DNA follows: TGTGCCAGCAGCTTAGAGGCGGCGGCTGAGCAGTTCTTC. Looking up the rest from reference TRBV11-2 and TRBJ2-1 gives the full variable domain: EAGVAQSPRYKIIEKRQSVAFWCNPISGHATLYWYQQILGQGPKLLIQFQNNGVVDDSQLPKDRFSAERLKGVDSTLKIQPAKLEDSAVYLCASSLEAAAEQFFGPGTRLTVL.

This clonotype was seen ten or more times. The chain recombines TRBV7-8 with TRBJ1-2, with 11 bases identical to TRBD1. CDR1 and CDR2 (germline): SGHVS, FQNEAQ. Trimming at V came to 5 bases and at J to 13 bases, leaving 6 bases not matched to a gene. This CDR3 is 12 amino acids long. CDR3 sequence reads: CASSPGQGACTF. The CDR3 DNA follows: TGTGCCAGCAGCCCCGGACAGGGGGCTTGCACCTTC.

At least ten counts were recorded for this clonotype. This sequence joins TRBV29-1 and TRBJ2-5; 10 bases agree with TRBD1. The CDR3 spans 14 residues. The J segment lost 5 bases and the V segment lost 5 bases, leaving 8 bases of the junction unmatched. Germline CDR1 is SQVTM and CDR2 is ANQGSEA. The CDR3 is CSVPGTGAGETQYF. The DNA of the CDR3 is TGCAGCGTTCCCGGGACAGGGGCAGGGGAGACCCAGTACTTC.

This clonotype was observed a few times. The CDR3 DNA reads as TGTGCCAGCAGCCTCTCGGGCCCGAACAGGGGCCACGAGCAGTACTTC. As protein: CASSLSGPNRGHEQYF. J is TRBJ2-7 and V is TRBV27; 7 nucleotides agree with TRBD1. The germline CDR1 and CDR2 sequences are MNHEY and SMNVEV (reference sequence). The V gene end was trimmed by 6 bases and the J gene end by 5 bases; junction bases not matched to a gene: 16. This CDR3 spans 16 amino acids.